Listed below are T cell receptor beta chains from one sample, sequenced in a study of cytomegalovirus exposure and HLA in healthy donors. Assay used: immunoSEQ multiplex PCR; TCRdb lists only in-frame clones, some missing. The top ten clones hold more than 0.5% of a sample with 170,000 or so clones, around 80% of them seen once. The sequenced sample was PBMCs. The receptor set was obtained from a woman aged 45-59 years in good health and CMV-seronegative. The CDR3 runs from the conserved cysteine through the conserved F or W. The D gene is left open where the match is weak. Clone size appears in some rows only: once, few, many, or a class for an expanded clone.

D	V	J	size	CDR3	DNA
-	TRBV5-1	TRBJ2-5	-	CASSTGQTQETQYF	TGCGCCAGCAGCACTGGACAGACCCAAGAGACCCAGTACTTC
-	TRBV23-1	TRBJ2-7	-	CASSNDKRDYEQYF	TGCGCCAGCAGCAATGACAAGAGGGACTACGAGCAGTACTTC
-	TRBV27	TRBJ2-7	-	CASSLSGQGANHEQYF	TGTGCCAGCAGTCTTTCGGGTCAAGGGGCGAATCACGAGCAGTACTTC
TRBD1	TRBV6-5	TRBJ1-6	few	CASSYSTGESPLHF	TGTGCCAGCAGTTACTCTACAGGGGAATCACCCCTCCACTTT
TRBD2	TRBV27	TRBJ2-1	-	CASSTSGGPSYNEQFF	TGTGCCAGCAGTACTAGCGGGGGCCCCTCCTACAATGAGCAGTTCTTC
-	TRBV15	TRBJ1-5	few	CATSREATTFQNQPQHF	TGTGCCACCAGCAGAGAGGCAACAACATTCCAAAATCAGCCCCAGCATTTT
-	TRBV19	TRBJ2-6	-	CASSIAQTQLLSGANVLTF	TGTGCCAGTAGTATAGCACAGACCCAACTCCTCTCTGGGGCCAACGTCCTGACTTTC
-	TRBV29-1	TRBJ2-6	-	CSVTGPGANVLTF	TGCAGCGTTACAGGGCCCGGGGCCAACGTCCTGACTTTC
-	TRBV10-1	TRBJ1-5	-	CASSESGGDSNQPQHF	TGCGCCAGCAGTGAGTCAGGAGGGGATAGCAATCAGCCCCAGCATTTT
TRBD1	TRBV27	TRBJ2-2	-	CASGRDRVTGELFF	TGTGCCAGCGGAAGGGACAGGGTTACCGGGGAGCTGTTTTTT
-	TRBV25-1	TRBJ2-7	once	CASSDVVEGTYEQYF	TGTGCCAGCAGTGACGTCGTGGAGGGGACCTACGAGCAGTACTTC
TRBD1	TRBV5-1	TRBJ2-7	-	CASSEGGTGTYERYF	TGCGCCAGCAGCGAGGGGGGGACAGGGACCTACGAGCGGTACTTC
TRBD1	TRBV25-1	TRBJ1-3	-	CASSKIGQGAGGNTIYF	TGTGCCAGCAGTAAGATCGGACAGGGGGCTGGTGGAAACACCATATATTTT
-	TRBV28	TRBJ1-4	-	CASSLPGQLKNEKLFF	TGTGCCAGCAGTTTACCCGGACAGCTTAAGAATGAAAAACTGTTTTTT
-	TRBV20-1	TRBJ1-1	-	CSASPQGKAFF	TGCAGTGCTAGTCCCCAGGGAAAAGCTTTCTTT
-	TRBV28	TRBJ2-2	-	CATPGIQHGELFF	TGTGCCACACCGGGGATTCAGCACGGGGAGCTGTTTTTT
-	TRBV4-1	TRBJ2-3	few	CASREWQGTDTQYF	TGCGCCAGCAGAGAGTGGCAGGGAACAGATACGCAGTATTTT
-	TRBV28	TRBJ1-1	-	CASPPNRAGDTEAFF	TGTGCCAGTCCACCAAACAGGGCGGGGGACACTGAAGCTTTCTTT
TRBD1	TRBV27	TRBJ2-7	once	CASSLGTDLYEQYF	TGTGCCAGCAGTTTAGGGACAGACCTCTATGAGCAGTACTTC
-	TRBV11-3	TRBJ2-1	-	CASSFGQGRNEQFF	TGTGCCAGCAGCTTCGGCCAGGGGCGCAATGAGCAGTTCTTC
TRBD1	TRBV18	TRBJ1-3	-	CASSPGQGVRNTIYF	TGTGCCAGCTCTCCGGGACAGGGTGTTAGAAACACCATATATTTT
-	TRBV6-5	TRBJ1-2	-	CATRGATGRGGYTF	TGTGCCACCCGGGGGGCCACAGGGAGGGGTGGCTACACCTTC
-	TRBV7-8	TRBJ2-2	-	CASSLVRGGSGELFF	TGTGCCAGCAGCTTAGTTAGGGGGGGCTCCGGGGAGCTGTTTTTT
TRBD1	TRBV2	TRBJ2-7	-	CASITPPGTESYEQYF	TGTGCCAGCATAACCCCCCCGGGGACAGAGTCCTACGAGCAGTACTTC
TRBD2	TRBV9	TRBJ2-1	-	CASSVGGGNSYNEQFF	TGTGCCAGCAGCGTAGGGGGAGGGAATTCCTACAATGAGCAGTTCTTC
TRBD1	TRBV25-1	TRBJ1-2	-	CASGGQGHYGYTF	TGTGCCAGCGGCGGACAGGGACATTATGGCTACACCTTC
TRBD2	TRBV2	TRBJ2-7	-	CASSAPTSGGSYEQYF	TGTGCCAGCAGTGCACCGACTAGCGGGGGTTCCTACGAGCAGTACTTC
TRBD2	TRBV5-1	TRBJ2-7	-	CASSPSPTSGSNEQYF	TGCGCCAGCAGCCCAAGCCCTACTAGCGGGAGCAACGAGCAGTACTTC
-	TRBV7-3	TRBJ2-5	-	CASSLGQHPVRSQETQYF	TGTGCCAGCAGCTTAGGGCAACACCCCGTCCGTAGCCAAGAGACCCAGTACTTC
-	TRBV7-9	TRBJ1-2	few	CASSSTGDGYTF	TGTGCCAGCAGCTCGACAGGAGATGGCTACACCTTC
-	TRBV5-1	TRBJ1-1	-	CASSLQGGGGNTEAFF	TGCGCCAGCAGCTTGCAGGGAGGGGGTGGGAACACTGAAGCTTTCTTT
TRBD2	TRBV10-3	TRBJ2-7	-	CAIRMTLAGGYYEQYF	TGTGCCATCAGGATGACACTAGCGGGGGGGTACTACGAGCAGTACTTC
-	TRBV27	TRBJ2-4	-	CASSLSGAKNIQYF	TGTGCCAGCAGTTTGTCGGGGGCCAAAAACATTCAGTACTTC
-	TRBV19	TRBJ2-7	many	CASSISSIRSSYEQYF	TGTGCCAGTAGTATCTCTAGCATTCGGAGCTCCTACGAGCAGTACTTC
-	TRBV4-3	TRBJ2-7	few	CASSQAASRSYEQYF	TGCGCCAGCAGCCAAGCAGCAAGCAGGTCCTACGAGCAGTACTTC
-	TRBV27	TRBJ2-3	-	CASSLLSGDTSTDTQYF	TGTGCCAGCAGTTTATTATCAGGGGACACAAGCACAGATACGCAGTATTTT
TRBD2	TRBV29-1	TRBJ2-3	-	CSVGSLAGATDTQYF	TGCAGCGTGGGTTCTTTAGCGGGAGCCACAGATACGCAGTATTTT
-	TRBV2	TRBJ2-7	-	CASRKEYGGYEQYF	TGTGCCAGCAGGAAGGAATACGGAGGCTACGAGCAGTACTTC
TRBD2	TRBV11-2	TRBJ2-5	-	CASSLSSGTQETQYF	TGTGCCAGCAGTCTTTCTAGCGGGACTCAAGAGACCCAGTACTTC
TRBD2	TRBV7-2	TRBJ2-3	-	CASSPPRGASGDHTDTQYF	TGTGCCAGCAGCCCCCCAAGGGGAGCTAGCGGGGATCACACAGATACGCAGTATTTT
-	TRBV18	TRBJ2-7	once	CASSPQGTYEQYF	TGTGCCAGCTCACCGCAGGGGACCTACGAGCAGTACTTC
-	TRBV7-9	TRBJ2-1	-	CASSPGVSSYNEQFF	TGTGCCAGCAGCCCGGGGGTGAGCTCCTACAATGAGCAGTTCTTC
TRBD2	TRBV11-1	TRBJ2-2	-	CASRTPGGNTGELFF	TGTGCCAGCAGAACCCCGGGGGGGAACACCGGGGAGCTGTTTTTT
TRBD2	TRBV2	TRBJ2-5	-	CASSEGLAGLQETQYF	TGTGCCAGCAGTGAGGGACTAGCGGGACTTCAAGAGACCCAGTACTTC
TRBD2	TRBV7-3	TRBJ2-2	once	CASSPRGGINTGELFF	TGTGCCAGCAGCCCCCGGGGGGGCATTAACACCGGGGAGCTGTTTTTT
-	TRBV9	TRBJ1-1	-	CASSATGSNTEAFF	TGTGCCAGCAGCGCAACAGGGTCGAACACTGAAGCTTTCTTT
-	TRBV7-9	TRBJ2-5	few	CASSLATGTPETQYF	TGTGCCAGCAGCTTGGCCACCGGGACTCCAGAGACCCAGTACTTC
TRBD2	TRBV7-9	TRBJ2-3	-	CATSVLATSTDTQYF	TGTGCCACCTCCGTACTAGCGACTAGCACAGATACGCAGTATTTT